Shown below are 27 T cell receptor beta chains from a single sample sequenced in a study of technical replicates of blood from a few donors. Sequencing used immunoSEQ multiplex PCR; TCRdb keeps in-frame clones, though not all of them. The data show 75,000 to 95,000 clones, around 96% seen once. Sequenced sample: T cells isolated from PBMCs. These receptors were collected from a human donor in good health.

This sequence joins TRBV5-6 and TRBJ2-7; D unclear. Germline CDR1 and CDR2: SGHDT and YYEEEE. This CDR3 has 12 residues. The ends were cut back, 4 bases at V and 10 bases at J, with 15 bases in the middle. For the CDR3, the DNA is TGTGCCAGCAGCCTAATAGGAGACTCTCAGTACTTC. This sequence encodes CASSLIGDSQYF.

This clone has a handful of counts. The J gene is TRBJ1-2, the V gene TRBV18; 7 nucleotides match TRBD1. CDR3 length: 13 amino acids. The J segment lost 4 bases and the V segment lost 6 bases, leaving 5 bases of the junction unmatched. The germline CDR1 and CDR2 sequences are KGHSH and LQKENI. DNA for the CDR3: TGTGCCAGCTCGCCGTCAGGGGGCTATGGCTACACCTTC. It codes for CASSPSGGYGYTF.

This clone was observed at least ten times. The J gene is TRBJ2-2, the V gene TRBV5-8; 11 bases fit TRBD2. Germline V CDR1 and CDR2: SGHTS, YDEGEE. The length of the CDR3 is 15 residues. With 3 bases clipped from V and 3 bases from J, the junction kept 1 base outside the gene matches. CDR3 sequence: CASSSLAGDTGELFF. The CDR3 region has the DNA TGTGCCAGCAGCTCACTAGCGGGAGACACCGGGGAGCTGTTTTTT.

A single count supports this clone. V usage is TRBV4-3 and J usage is TRBJ2-3; a possible D gene is TRBD1 (7 bases). Germline V lookup: CDR1 LGHNA, CDR2 YSLEER. This CDR3 has 15 amino acids. V lost 2 bases and J lost 4, with 13 bases in between. CDR3 nucleotide sequence: TGCGCCAGCAGCCAATTGGCCAGGGGGGCAGATACGCAGTATTTT. Amino acid sequence: CASSQLARGADTQYF.

The V and J genes are TRBV5-8 and TRBJ1-5; D perhaps matches TRBD1 (6 bases). Trimming took off 0 bases at V and 0 bases at J, with 13 bases between the two ends. This CDR3 comprises 17 residues. Germline CDR1 is SGHTS and CDR2 is YDEGEE. In DNA, the CDR3 is TGTGCCAGCAGCTTGGGGACAGACTCCTATAGCAATCAGCCCCAGCATTTT. This sequence encodes CASSLGTDSYSNQPQHF. Together with reference TRBV5-8 and TRBJ1-5, the CDR3 gives the full variable domain: EAGVTQSPTHLIKTRGQQATLRCSPISGHTSVYWYQQALGLGLQFLLWYDEGEERNRGNFPPRFSGRQFPNYSSELNVNALELEDSALYLCASSLGTDSYSNQPQHFGDGTRLSIL.

The rearrangement joins TRBV13 to TRBJ1-4; D gene uncertain. V was shortened by 4 bases and J by 7 bases, with 13 bases between the two germline ends. The CDR3 loop spans 14 amino acids. Germline V gives CDR1 PRHDT, CDR2 FYEKMQ (reference sequence). The DNA of the CDR3 is TGTGCCAGCAGCTCCGGTCAGGAGGGTGAAAAACTGTTTTTT. As protein: CASSSGQEGEKLFF.

This chain connects TRBV7-2 to TRBJ1-5, with D hard to call. The CDR3 is 13 residues long. Looked up from germline, CDR1 is SGHTA and CDR2 is FQGNSA. Trimming pared 3 bases from V and 1 base from J, leaving 4 bases between. For the CDR3, the DNA is TGTGCCAGCAGCTTTGGCAGCAATCAGCCCCAGCATTTT. Protein sequence: CASSFGSNQPQHF.

The V and J genes are TRBV5-1 and TRBJ1-1, with 8 positions matching TRBD1. Germline V gene data show CDR1 as SGHRS and CDR2 as YFSETQ. The CDR3 runs to 16 residues. V shed 0 bases and J 7 bases; nucleotides not matched to a gene: 11. The CDR3 nucleotides read TGCGCCAGCAGCTTGGAAGTATGGACAGGGAAAAATGAAGCTTTCTTT. Its protein is CASSLEVWTGKNEAFF.

The rearrangement joins TRBV6-1 to TRBJ2-7; possible D gene TRBD1, 6 bases. The CDR3 covers 13 residues. The V gene's germline CDR1 is MNHNS and CDR2 SASEGT. V dropped 6 bases and J dropped 2 bases, with 11 bases sitting between them. The CDR3 protein is CASSPGGPYEQYF. The CDR3 DNA is TGTGCCAGCAGCCCTGGGGGCCCCTACGAGCAGTACTTC.

The chain employs TRBV28 and TRBJ1-5, with a possible D match to TRBD1 (5 bases). From germline, CDR1 is MDHEN and CDR2 SYDVKM. Trimming stripped 1 base from V and 4 bases from J, with 17 bases between. The CDR3 is made up of 17 amino acids. This CDR3 is CASSLSGLKRINQPQHF. The CDR3 DNA sequence: TGTGCCAGCAGTTTATCGGGACTGAAGAGAATTAATCAGCCCCAGCATTTT.

This chain's CDR3 is CASSPMGQGVDYEQYF. The CDR3, as DNA: TGTGCCAGCAGTCCAATGGGACAGGGAGTCGACTACGAGCAGTACTTC. This rearrangement joins TRBV28 to TRBJ2-7, with TRBD1 identical over 9 bases. CDR3 length: 16 amino acids. The V gene's germline CDR1 is MDHEN and CDR2 SYDVKM. V dropped 5 bases and J dropped 3; count of bases not matched to a gene: 11.

This clone was seen more than once but under ten times. In DNA form, the CDR3 reads TGTGCCAGCAGCTTGATGCTGGGGCCGACGGAGACCCAGTACTTC. This encodes CASSLMLGPTETQYF. V and J are TRBV5-6 and TRBJ2-5, with a weak D call TRBD1 (5 bases). The V end was cut by 1 base, the J end by 5 bases, with 15 bases between. CDR1 and CDR2 (germline): SGHDT, YYEEEE. This CDR3 region has 15 residues.

The chain links TRBV7-2 to TRBJ2-3, with D perhaps matching TRBD1 (5 bases). CDR3 size: 15 residues. CDR1 and CDR2 from the germline V gene are SGHTA and FQGNSA. Deletions cut 5 bases from V and 2 bases from J, with 14 bases between. The CDR3 nucleotides are TGTGCCAGCAGCCCCTGGGCAGGGAACACAGATACGCAGTATTTT. This codes for CASSPWAGNTDTQYF.

The chain joins TRBV6-1 to TRBJ2-5; 8 positions match TRBD2. Germline-derived CDR1 and CDR2 are MNHNS and SASEGT. The CDR3 length is 15 residues. J was trimmed by 2 bases and V by 6 bases; bases with no gene match: 8. DNA for the CDR3: TGTGCCAGCAGGCACGAAACTAGCGGTCAAGAGACCCAGTACTTC. Its translation is CASRHETSGQETQYF.

The V and J genes are TRBV9 and TRBJ2-3; TRBD2 aligns across 7 bases. The CDR3 spans 12 residues. Trimming took 7 bases from V and 6 from J; bases not matched to a gene: 5. Germline V gene sequence: CDR1 SGDLS, CDR2 YYNGEE. Here the CDR3 DNA reads TGTGCCAGCGGACGGGGGGATGATACGCAGTATTTT. Amino acids: CASGRGDDTQYF.

The chain combines TRBV7-3 with TRBJ2-2, with 15 positions matching TRBD2. This CDR3 is 19 amino acids long. CDR1 is SGHTA and CDR2 is FQGTGA in the germline V gene. V lost 6 bases to trimming and J lost 3 bases; unmatched junction nucleotides: 11. The CDR3 protein is CASRLRGLAGGKDTGELFF. The CDR3 nucleotides read TGTGCCAGCAGATTACGGGGACTAGCGGGAGGTAAAGACACCGGGGAGCTGTTTTTT.

The V and J genes are TRBV7-8 and TRBJ2-7, with 13 bases fitting TRBD2. Unmatched junction bases numbered 4, after V lost 2 bases and J lost 6 bases. Germline-derived CDR1 and CDR2 are SGHVS and FQNEAQ. The CDR3 runs 15 residues. CDR3 DNA sequence: TGTGCCAGCAGCTTAACTAGCGGGAGGGTGGGCGAGCAGTACTTC. Amino acids: CASSLTSGRVGEQYF.

The chain combines TRBV4-1 with TRBJ2-7; 10 nucleotides line up with TRBD1. The CDR3 has 17 amino acids. Germline assignment: CDR1 MGHRA and CDR2 YSYEKL. J gave up 3 bases and V 2 bases, and 10 bases lay outside the gene matches. CDR3 DNA: TGCGCCAGCAGCCAATTTTATGGGACAGGGGAAGTCTACGAGCAGTACTTC. It translates to CASSQFYGTGEVYEQYF.

The genes are TRBV29-1 and TRBJ2-5, with D perhaps matching TRBD1 (6 bases). Germline loops: CDR1 SQVTM, CDR2 ANQGSEA. The V end was cut by 5 bases, the J end by 5 bases, with 9 bases between. The CDR3 extends over 11 amino acids. This CDR3 reads CSVRTAETQYF. CDR3 coding DNA: TGCAGCGTTCGGACAGCGGAGACCCAGTACTTC.

This chain joins TRBV7-8 and TRBJ2-1; 11 bases are a match to TRBD2. With V trimmed by 1 base and J by 7 bases, 12 bases remained unmatched. The germline V gene has CDR1 SGHVS and CDR2 FQNEAQ. This CDR3 is built from 18 residues. In nucleotides, the CDR3 is TGTGCCAGCAGCTTAGAAGTACAAAAACTAGCGGGAGCGAATGAGCAGTTCTTC. Translated, it gives CASSLEVQKLAGANEQFF.

The chain is built from TRBV18 and TRBJ2-7; D is possibly TRBD1 (5 bases). This CDR3 has 14 amino acids. Trimming left V 3 bases short and J 3 bases short, with 12 bases between. CDR1 KGHSH and CDR2 LQKENI come from the germline V gene. The CDR3 region is CASSPQDNYYEQYF. CDR3 in DNA: TGTGCCAGCTCACCGCAGGACAACTACTACGAGCAGTACTTC.

In its sample, this clone was seen once. CDR3 region: CASALLAGAYEQFF. In DNA form, the CDR3 reads TGCGCCAGCGCTCTCCTAGCGGGAGCCTATGAGCAGTTCTTC. V and J are TRBV10-2 and TRBJ2-1, with 10 bases fitting TRBD2. Germline V gene data show CDR1 as WSHSY and CDR2 as SAAADI. The CDR3 contains 14 residues. V lost 8 bases and J lost 8; bases outside the gene matches: 9.

The chain uses TRBV4-2 and TRBJ2-4; 14 bases fit TRBD2. The CDR3 consists of 18 residues. J was trimmed by 4 bases and V by 3 bases; bases with no gene match: 8. From germline, CDR1 is LGHNA and CDR2 YNFKEQ. This CDR3 reads CASSQTSGRATGKNIQYF. The CDR3 coding sequence is TGTGCCAGCAGCCAGACTAGCGGGAGGGCCACGGGAAAAAACATTCAGTACTTC.

The genes are TRBV6-1 and TRBJ2-1; the D gene is possibly TRBD2 (5 bases). CDR3 size: 14 residues. Trimming took 6 bases from V and 6 from J, leaving 15 bases between them. From germline, CDR1 is MNHNS and CDR2 SASEGT. The CDR3 coding sequence is TGTGCCAGCAGGGGCGGGTACTCCGGCAATGAGCAGTTCTTC. Its translation: CASRGGYSGNEQFF.

The chain carries TRBV14 and TRBJ2-1, with 10 bases matching TRBD2. V was pared by 0 bases and J by 2 bases, with 13 bases of the junction left unmatched. Germline loops: CDR1 SGHDN, CDR2 FVKESK. This CDR3 has 20 amino acids. The CDR3 sequence is CASSQDRRSSGSTPYNEQFF. CDR3 DNA: TGTGCCAGCAGCCAAGATCGTCGTTCTAGCGGGAGTACCCCCTACAATGAGCAGTTCTTC.

This sequence joins TRBV5-1 and TRBJ2-1, with 9 bases lining up with TRBD2. This CDR3 is built from 16 residues. Germline V gives CDR1 SGHRS, CDR2 YFSETQ. V lost 2 bases and J lost 5; bases outside the gene matches: 8. The CDR3 DNA follows: TGCGCCAGCAGCTTCGGGGGCGGGAGGGTTAACAATGAGCAGTTCTTC. Translation gives CASSFGGGRVNNEQFF.

This chain connects TRBV7-3 to TRBJ2-2; TRBD1 might be the D (6 bases). The germline gives CDR1 SGHTA, CDR2 FQGTGA. The V and J ends lost 2 bases and 3 bases respectively, with 13 bases between them. The CDR3 contains 16 residues. The CDR3 sequence: CASSLFGGTDTGELFF. The DNA of the CDR3 is TGTGCCAGCAGCTTATTTGGGGGCACAGACACCGGGGAGCTGTTTTTT.